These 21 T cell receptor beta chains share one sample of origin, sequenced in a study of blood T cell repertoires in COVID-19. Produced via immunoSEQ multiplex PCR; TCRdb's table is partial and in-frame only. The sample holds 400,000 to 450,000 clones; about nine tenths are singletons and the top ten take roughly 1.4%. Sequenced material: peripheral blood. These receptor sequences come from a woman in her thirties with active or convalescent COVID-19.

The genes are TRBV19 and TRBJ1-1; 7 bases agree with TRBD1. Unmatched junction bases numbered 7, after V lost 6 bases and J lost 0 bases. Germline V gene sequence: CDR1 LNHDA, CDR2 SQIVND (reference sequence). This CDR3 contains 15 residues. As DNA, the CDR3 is TGTGCCAGTAGCCCACAACAGGGGATGAACACTGAAGCTTTCTTT. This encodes CASSPQQGMNTEAFF.

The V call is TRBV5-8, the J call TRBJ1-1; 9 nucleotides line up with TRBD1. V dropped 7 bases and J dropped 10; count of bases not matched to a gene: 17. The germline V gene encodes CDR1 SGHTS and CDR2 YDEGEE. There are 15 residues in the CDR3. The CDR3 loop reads CASGHVGQGISGAFF. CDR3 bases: TGTGCCAGCGGCCATGTAGGACAGGGGATCTCCGGAGCTTTCTTT.

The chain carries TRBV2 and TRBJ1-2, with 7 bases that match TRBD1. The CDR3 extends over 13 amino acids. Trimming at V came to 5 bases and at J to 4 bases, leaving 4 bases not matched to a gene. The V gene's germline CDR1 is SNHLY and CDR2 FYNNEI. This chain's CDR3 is CASSSTGPYGYTF. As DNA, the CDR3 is TGTGCCAGCAGTTCGACAGGGCCCTATGGCTACACCTTC.

DNA for the CDR3: TGTGCCAGCAGACTACAGGGATCGGTCACTGAAGCTTTCTTT. Protein sequence: CASRLQGSVTEAFF. V usage is TRBV6-5 and J usage is TRBJ1-1; TRBD1 is a possible D gene (6 bases). The V and J ends lost 6 bases and 4 bases respectively, with 15 bases between them. Germline CDR1 MNHEY, CDR2 SVGAGI. The CDR3 spans 14 residues.

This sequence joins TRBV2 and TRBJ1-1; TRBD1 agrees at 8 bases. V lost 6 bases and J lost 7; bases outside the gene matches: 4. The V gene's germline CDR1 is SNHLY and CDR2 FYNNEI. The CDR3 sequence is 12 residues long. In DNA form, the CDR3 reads TGTGCCAGCAGACGCACAGGGGGTGAAGCTTTCTTT. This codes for CASRRTGGEAFF. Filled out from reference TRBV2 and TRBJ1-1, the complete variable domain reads EPEVTQTPSHQVTQMGQEVILRCVPISNHLYFYWYRQILGQKVEFLVSFYNNEISEKSEIFDDQFSVERPDGSNFTLKIRSTKLEDSAMYFCASRRTGGEAFFGQGTRLTVV.

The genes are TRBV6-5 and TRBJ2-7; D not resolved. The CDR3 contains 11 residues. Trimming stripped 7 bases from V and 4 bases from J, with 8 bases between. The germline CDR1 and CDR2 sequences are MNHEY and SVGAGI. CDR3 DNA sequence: TGTGCCAGCACCCCGGGTTACGAGCAGTACTTC. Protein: CASTPGYEQYF.

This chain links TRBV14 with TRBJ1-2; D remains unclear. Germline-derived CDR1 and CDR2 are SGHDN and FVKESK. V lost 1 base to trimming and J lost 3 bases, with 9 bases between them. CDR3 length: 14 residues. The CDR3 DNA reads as TGTGCCAGCAGCCAAGGACCGGGTTACTATGGCTACACCTTC. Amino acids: CASSQGPGYYGYTF.

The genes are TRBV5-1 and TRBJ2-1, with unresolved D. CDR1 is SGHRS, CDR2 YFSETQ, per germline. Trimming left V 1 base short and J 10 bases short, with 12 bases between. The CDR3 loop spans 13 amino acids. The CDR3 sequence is CASSLNPVWEQFF. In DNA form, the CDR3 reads TGCGCCAGCAGCTTGAACCCGGTTTGGGAGCAGTTCTTC.

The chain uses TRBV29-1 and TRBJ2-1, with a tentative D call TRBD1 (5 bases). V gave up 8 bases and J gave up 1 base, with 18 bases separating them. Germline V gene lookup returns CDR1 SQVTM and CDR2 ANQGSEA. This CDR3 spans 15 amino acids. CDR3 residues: CSLGVQGISYNEQFF. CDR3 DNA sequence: TGCAGCTTAGGGGTCCAGGGTATTTCCTACAATGAGCAGTTCTTC.

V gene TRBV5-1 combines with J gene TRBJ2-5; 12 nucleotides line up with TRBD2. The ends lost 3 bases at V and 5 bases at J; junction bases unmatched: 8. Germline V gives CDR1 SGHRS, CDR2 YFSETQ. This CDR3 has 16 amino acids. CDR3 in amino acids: CASSSLLAGGMETQYF. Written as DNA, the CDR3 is TGCGCCAGCAGCTCCCTTCTAGCGGGAGGGATGGAGACCCAGTACTTC.

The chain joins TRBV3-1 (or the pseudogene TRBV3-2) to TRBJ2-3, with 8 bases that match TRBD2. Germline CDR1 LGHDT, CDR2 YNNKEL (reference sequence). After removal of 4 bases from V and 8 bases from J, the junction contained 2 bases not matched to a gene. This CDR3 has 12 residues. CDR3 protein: CASSPGTSTQYF. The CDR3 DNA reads TGTGCCAGCAGCCCCGGGACTAGTACGCAGTATTTT.

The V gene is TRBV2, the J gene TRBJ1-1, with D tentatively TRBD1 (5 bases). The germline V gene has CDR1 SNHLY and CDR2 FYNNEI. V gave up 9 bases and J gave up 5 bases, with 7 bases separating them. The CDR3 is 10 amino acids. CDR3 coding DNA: TGTGCCAGGCAGGGAACTGAAGCTTTCTTT. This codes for CARQGTEAFF.

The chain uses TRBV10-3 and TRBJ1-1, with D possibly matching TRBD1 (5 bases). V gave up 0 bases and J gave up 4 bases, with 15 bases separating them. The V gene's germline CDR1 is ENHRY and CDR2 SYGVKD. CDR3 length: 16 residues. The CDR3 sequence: CAISESGLGGGTEAFF. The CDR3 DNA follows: TGTGCCATCAGTGAGTCGGGACTTGGGGGAGGCACTGAAGCTTTCTTT.

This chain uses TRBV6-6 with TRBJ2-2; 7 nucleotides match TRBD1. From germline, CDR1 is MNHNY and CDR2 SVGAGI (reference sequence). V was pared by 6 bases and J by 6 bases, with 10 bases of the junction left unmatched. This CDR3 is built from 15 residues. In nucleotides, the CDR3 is TGTGCCAGCAGCCACCTGGACAGGTCGGCCGGGGAGCTGTTTTTT. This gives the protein CASSHLDRSAGELFF.

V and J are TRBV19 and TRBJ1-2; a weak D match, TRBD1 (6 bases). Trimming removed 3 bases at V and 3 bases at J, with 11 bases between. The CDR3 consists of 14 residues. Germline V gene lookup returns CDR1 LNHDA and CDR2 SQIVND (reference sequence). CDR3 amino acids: CASSITGLDYGYTF. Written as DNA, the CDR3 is TGTGCCAGTAGTATTACAGGGTTAGACTATGGCTACACCTTC.

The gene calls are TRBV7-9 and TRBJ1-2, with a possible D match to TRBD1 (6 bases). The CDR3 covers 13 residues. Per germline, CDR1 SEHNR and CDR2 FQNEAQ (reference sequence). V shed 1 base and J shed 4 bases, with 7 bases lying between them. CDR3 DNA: TGTGCCAGCAGCTTAGGGACAGTCTATGGCTACACCTTC. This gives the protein CASSLGTVYGYTF.

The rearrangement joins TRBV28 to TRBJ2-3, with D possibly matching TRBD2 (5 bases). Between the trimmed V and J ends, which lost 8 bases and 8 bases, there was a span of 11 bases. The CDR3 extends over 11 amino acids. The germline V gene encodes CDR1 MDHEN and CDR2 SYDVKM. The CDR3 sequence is CASRRVGTQYF. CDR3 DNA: TGTGCCAGCCGGCGGGTTGGTACGCAGTATTTT.

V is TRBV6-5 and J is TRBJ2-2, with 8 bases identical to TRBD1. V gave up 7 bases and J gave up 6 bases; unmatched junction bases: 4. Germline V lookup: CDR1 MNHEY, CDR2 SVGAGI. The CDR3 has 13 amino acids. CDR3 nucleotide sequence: TGTGCCAGCAAGACAGGGGTTGCCGGGGAGCTGTTTTTT. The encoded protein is CASKTGVAGELFF.

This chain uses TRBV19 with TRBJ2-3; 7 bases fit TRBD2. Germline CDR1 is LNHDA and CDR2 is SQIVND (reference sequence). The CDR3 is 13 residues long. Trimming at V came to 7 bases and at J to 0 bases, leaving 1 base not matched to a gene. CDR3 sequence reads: CASNSGSTDTQYF. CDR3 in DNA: TGTGCCAGTAATAGCGGGAGCACAGATACGCAGTATTTT.

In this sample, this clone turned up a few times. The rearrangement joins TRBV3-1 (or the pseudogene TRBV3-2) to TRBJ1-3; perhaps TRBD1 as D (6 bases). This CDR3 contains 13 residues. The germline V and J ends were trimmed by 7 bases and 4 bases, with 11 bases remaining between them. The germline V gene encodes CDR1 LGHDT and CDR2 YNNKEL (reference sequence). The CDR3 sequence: CASTQGNGNTIYF. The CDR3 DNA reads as TGTGCCAGCACACAGGGTAACGGAAACACCATATATTTT.

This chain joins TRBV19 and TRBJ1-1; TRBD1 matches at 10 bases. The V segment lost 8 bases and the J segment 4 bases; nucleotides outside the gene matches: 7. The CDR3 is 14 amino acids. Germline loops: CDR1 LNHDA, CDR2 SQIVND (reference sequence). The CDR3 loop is CASDVGTGVTEAFF. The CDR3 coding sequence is TGTGCCAGTGATGTAGGGACAGGGGTCACTGAAGCTTTCTTT.